These T cell receptor beta chains were read from a single sample in a study of T cells after posttransplantation cyclophosphamide. The method was immunoSEQ multiplex PCR; TCRdb's version includes in-frame clones alone and lacks a portion of them. The table records roughly 23,000 clones, 97% of them present only once. Sample: naive CD4+ T cells sorted from PBMCs. These receptor sequences come from a man aged 50-60 years in good health, CMV-negative, and a related stem cell transplant donor. CDR3s include the opening cysteine and the closing phenylalanine or tryptophan. Each record gives: clone size, J gene, D gene, V gene, CDR3 protein, CDR3 DNA. The D gene is left open where the match is weak. Not all rows give a size; the values are once, few, many and, for expanded clones, a class.

clone_size: NA
j_call: TRBJ2-5
d_call: TRBD1
v_call: TRBV10-3
cdr3_aa: CAISEGTGVETQYF
cdr3_nt: TGTGCCATCAGTGAGGGTACAGGGGTAGAGACCCAGTACTTC

clone_size: once
j_call: TRBJ2-1
d_call: TRBD2
v_call: TRBV5-1
cdr3_aa: CASSLQAGGLYNEQFF
cdr3_nt: TGCGCCAGCAGCTTGCAAGCGGGGGGGCTCTACAATGAGCAGTTCTTC

clone_size: NA
j_call: TRBJ2-7
d_call: NA
v_call: TRBV6-5
cdr3_aa: CASSPLDSTYEQYF
cdr3_nt: TGTGCCAGCAGTCCCCTGGACAGTACCTACGAGCAGTACTTC

clone_size: NA
j_call: TRBJ2-1
d_call: TRBD2
v_call: TRBV5-1
cdr3_aa: CASSLGLAGADEQFF
cdr3_nt: TGCGCCAGCAGCCTAGGACTAGCGGGAGCGGATGAGCAGTTCTTC

clone_size: NA
j_call: TRBJ1-1
d_call: TRBD1
v_call: TRBV29-1
cdr3_aa: CSVEQGVNTEAFF
cdr3_nt: TGCAGCGTTGAGCAGGGGGTGAACACTGAAGCTTTCTTT

clone_size: NA
j_call: TRBJ2-3
d_call: TRBD2
v_call: TRBV9
cdr3_aa: CASSVGSGGTDTQYF
cdr3_nt: TGTGCCAGCAGCGTAGGTAGCGGGGGGACAGATACGCAGTATTTT

clone_size: NA
j_call: TRBJ2-1
d_call: NA
v_call: TRBV27
cdr3_aa: CASSFWGESYNEQFF
cdr3_nt: TGTGCCAGCAGTTTCTGGGGGGAATCCTACAATGAGCAGTTCTTC

clone_size: NA
j_call: TRBJ2-7
d_call: TRBD2
v_call: TRBV13
cdr3_aa: CASSTRLAGHEQYF
cdr3_nt: TGTGCCAGCAGCACCAGACTAGCGGGACACGAGCAGTACTTC

clone_size: NA
j_call: TRBJ1-5
d_call: NA
v_call: TRBV7-2
cdr3_aa: CASSLKSGNQPQHF
cdr3_nt: TGTGCCAGCAGCTTAAAATCGGGCAATCAGCCCCAGCATTTT

clone_size: NA
j_call: TRBJ2-3
d_call: TRBD2
v_call: TRBV6-4
cdr3_aa: CASSDSTSGVDTQYF
cdr3_nt: TGTGCCAGCAGTGACTCTACTAGCGGGGTTGATACGCAGTATTTT

clone_size: NA
j_call: TRBJ1-6
d_call: NA
v_call: TRBV4-1
cdr3_aa: CASSRRGVGDYNSPLHF
cdr3_nt: TGCGCCAGCAGCCGGAGGGGAGTGGGGGACTATAATTCACCCCTCCACTTT

clone_size: NA
j_call: TRBJ2-1
d_call: NA
v_call: TRBV29-1
cdr3_aa: CSGSQGGNEQFF
cdr3_nt: TGCAGCGGCAGCCAGGGCGGCAATGAGCAGTTCTTC

clone_size: NA
j_call: TRBJ1-2
d_call: NA
v_call: TRBV19
cdr3_aa: CASSLGRGSGYTF
cdr3_nt: TGTGCCAGTAGCCTAGGCAGGGGAAGTGGCTACACCTTC

clone_size: NA
j_call: TRBJ1-5
d_call: NA
v_call: TRBV10-2
cdr3_aa: CASTSYSNQPQHF
cdr3_nt: TGCGCCAGCACCTCGTATAGCAATCAGCCCCAGCATTTT

clone_size: NA
j_call: TRBJ2-7
d_call: TRBD2
v_call: TRBV29-1
cdr3_aa: CSSQAGVNEQYF
cdr3_nt: TGCAGCTCCCAAGCGGGAGTCAACGAGCAGTACTTC

clone_size: once
j_call: TRBJ1-4
d_call: NA
v_call: TRBV19
cdr3_aa: CASSKHRGNFATNEKLFF
cdr3_nt: TGTGCCAGTAGTAAGCACCGGGGGAACTTTGCAACTAATGAAAAACTGTTTTTT

clone_size: NA
j_call: TRBJ1-5
d_call: TRBD1
v_call: TRBV7-2
cdr3_aa: CASSTDRGGNQPQHF
cdr3_nt: TGTGCCAGCAGCACAGACAGGGGCGGCAATCAGCCCCAGCATTTT

clone_size: NA
j_call: TRBJ2-1
d_call: TRBD2
v_call: TRBV4-1
cdr3_aa: CASSQGLVREINNEQFF
cdr3_nt: TGCGCCAGCAGCCAAGGATTGGTGCGGGAGATTAACAATGAGCAGTTCTTC

clone_size: NA
j_call: TRBJ2-7
d_call: NA
v_call: TRBV10-3
cdr3_aa: CAISGADSYEQYF
cdr3_nt: TGTGCCATCAGTGGGGCCGACTCCTACGAGCAGTACTTC

clone_size: once
j_call: TRBJ1-5
d_call: NA
v_call: TRBV4-2
cdr3_aa: CASSRNQASNQPQHF
cdr3_nt: TGTGCCAGCAGCCGGAACCAGGCAAGCAATCAGCCCCAGCATTTT

clone_size: NA
j_call: TRBJ2-2
d_call: TRBD2
v_call: TRBV29-1
cdr3_aa: CSISGQRGRNTGELFF
cdr3_nt: TGCAGCATTTCTGGGCAGCGGGGGAGGAACACCGGGGAGCTGTTTTTT

clone_size: NA
j_call: TRBJ1-5
d_call: TRBD1
v_call: TRBV18
cdr3_aa: CASSPNRGNQPQHF
cdr3_nt: TGTGCCAGCTCACCAAACAGGGGGAATCAGCCCCAGCATTTT

clone_size: NA
j_call: TRBJ2-1
d_call: TRBD2
v_call: TRBV5-1
cdr3_aa: CASSLASGLAGDGSEQFF
cdr3_nt: TGCGCCAGCAGCTTGGCCTCAGGACTAGCGGGAGATGGTTCGGAGCAGTTCTTC

clone_size: once
j_call: TRBJ2-2
d_call: TRBD1
v_call: TRBV19
cdr3_aa: CASSTPQTGVGTGELFF
cdr3_nt: TGTGCCAGTAGTACGCCCCAAACAGGGGTCGGCACCGGGGAGCTGTTTTTT

clone_size: NA
j_call: TRBJ2-7
d_call: NA
v_call: TRBV5-1
cdr3_aa: CASSLGPNYEQYF
cdr3_nt: TGCGCCAGCAGCCTGGGCCCTAACTACGAGCAGTACTTC

clone_size: NA
j_call: TRBJ1-4
d_call: NA
v_call: TRBV6-1
cdr3_aa: CASRTGNNEKLFF
cdr3_nt: TGTGCCAGCAGGACAGGAAACAATGAAAAACTGTTTTTT

clone_size: NA
j_call: TRBJ1-1
d_call: NA
v_call: TRBV9
cdr3_aa: CASSARGDGTEAFF
cdr3_nt: TGTGCCAGCAGCGCCAGGGGAGATGGCACTGAAGCTTTCTTT

clone_size: once
j_call: TRBJ2-7
d_call: TRBD2
v_call: TRBV5-1
cdr3_aa: CASSWGLAGGDYEQYF
cdr3_nt: TGCGCCAGCAGCTGGGGACTAGCGGGAGGGGACTACGAGCAGTACTTC

clone_size: NA
j_call: TRBJ1-5
d_call: TRBD1
v_call: TRBV6-5
cdr3_aa: CASRGQGDQPQHF
cdr3_nt: TGTGCCAGCAGGGGACAGGGCGATCAGCCCCAGCATTTT

clone_size: NA
j_call: TRBJ2-7
d_call: NA
v_call: TRBV7-9
cdr3_aa: CASSSRTDYSSYEQYF
cdr3_nt: TGTGCCAGCAGCTCCCGAACCGACTACAGCTCCTACGAGCAGTACTTC

clone_size: NA
j_call: TRBJ2-5
d_call: NA
v_call: TRBV6-5
cdr3_aa: CASSYSSQLQETQYF
cdr3_nt: TGTGCCAGCAGTTACTCGAGCCAACTCCAAGAGACCCAGTACTTC

clone_size: NA
j_call: TRBJ1-3
d_call: NA
v_call: TRBV6-6
cdr3_aa: CATERGIGNTIYF
cdr3_nt: TGTGCCACCGAAAGGGGGATTGGAAACACCATATATTTT

clone_size: NA
j_call: TRBJ2-2
d_call: NA
v_call: TRBV7-3
cdr3_aa: CASSRQLDGELFF
cdr3_nt: TGTGCCAGCAGCCGACAGTTGGACGGGGAGCTGTTTTTT

clone_size: NA
j_call: TRBJ2-7
d_call: NA
v_call: TRBV2
cdr3_aa: CATQVGGSSYEQYF
cdr3_nt: TGTGCCACCCAAGTGGGTGGGAGCTCCTACGAGCAGTACTTC

clone_size: NA
j_call: TRBJ2-5
d_call: TRBD2
v_call: TRBV7-9
cdr3_aa: CASSLGRLAGGPQETQYF
cdr3_nt: TGTGCCAGCAGCTTAGGACGGCTAGCGGGAGGCCCCCAAGAGACCCAGTACTTC

clone_size: NA
j_call: TRBJ2-7
d_call: NA
v_call: TRBV7-2
cdr3_aa: CASSLYYEQYF
cdr3_nt: TGTGCCAGCAGCTTATACTACGAGCAGTACTTC

clone_size: NA
j_call: TRBJ2-7
d_call: NA
v_call: TRBV5-1
cdr3_aa: CASSAVQTYEQYF
cdr3_nt: TGCGCCAGCAGCGCCGTCCAGACCTACGAGCAGTACTTC